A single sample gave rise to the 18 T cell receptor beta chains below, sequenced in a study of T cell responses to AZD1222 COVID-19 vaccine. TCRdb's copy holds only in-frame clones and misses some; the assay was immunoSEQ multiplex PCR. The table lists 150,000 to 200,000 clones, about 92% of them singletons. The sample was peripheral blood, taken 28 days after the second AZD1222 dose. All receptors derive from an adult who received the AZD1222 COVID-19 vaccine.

CDR3 protein: CASSPGPISSYNEQFF. In DNA, the CDR3 is TGTGCCAGCAGCCCTGGACCCATTAGCTCCTACAATGAGCAGTTCTTC. The chain combines TRBV7-6 with TRBJ2-1; the D is unclear. This CDR3 spans 16 amino acids. Trimming pared 5 bases from V and 0 bases from J, leaving 14 bases between. The germline V gene encodes CDR1 SGHVS and CDR2 FNYEAQ.

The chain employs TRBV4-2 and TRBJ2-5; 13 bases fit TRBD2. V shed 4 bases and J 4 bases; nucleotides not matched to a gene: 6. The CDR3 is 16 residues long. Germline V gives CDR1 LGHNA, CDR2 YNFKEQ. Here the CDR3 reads CASSPGLAGVPETQYF. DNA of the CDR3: TGTGCCAGCAGCCCCGGACTAGCGGGAGTCCCAGAGACCCAGTACTTC.

CDR3 sequence reads: CASSVRDRAHEQYF. CDR3 DNA: TGTGCCAGCAGCGTCCGGGACAGGGCCCACGAGCAGTACTTC. J is TRBJ2-7 and V is TRBV9; TRBD1 matches at 9 bases. There are 14 residues in the CDR3. The germline V gene has CDR1 SGDLS and CDR2 YYNGEE. Trimming took 2 bases from V and 5 from J; bases not matched to a gene: 5.

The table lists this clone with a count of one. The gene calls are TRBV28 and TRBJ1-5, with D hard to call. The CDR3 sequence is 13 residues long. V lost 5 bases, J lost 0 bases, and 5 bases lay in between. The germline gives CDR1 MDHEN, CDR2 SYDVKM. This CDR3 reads CASSGVSNQPQHF. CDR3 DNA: TGTGCCAGCAGTGGGGTTAGCAATCAGCCCCAGCATTTT.

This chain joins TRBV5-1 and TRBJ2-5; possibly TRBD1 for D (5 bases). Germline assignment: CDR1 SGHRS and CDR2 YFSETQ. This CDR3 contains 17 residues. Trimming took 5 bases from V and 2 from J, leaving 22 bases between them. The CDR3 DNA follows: TGCGCCAGCAGGGAGTGGGGCCCTTTAGCCCAACAAGAGACCCAGTACTTC. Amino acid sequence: CASREWGPLAQQETQYF.

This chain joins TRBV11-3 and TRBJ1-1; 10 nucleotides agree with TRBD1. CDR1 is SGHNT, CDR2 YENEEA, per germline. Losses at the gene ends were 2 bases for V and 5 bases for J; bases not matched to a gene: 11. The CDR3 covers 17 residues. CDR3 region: CASSLWQTGQGGTEAFF. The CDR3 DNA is TGTGCCAGCAGCTTATGGCAAACAGGACAGGGGGGAACTGAAGCTTTCTTT.

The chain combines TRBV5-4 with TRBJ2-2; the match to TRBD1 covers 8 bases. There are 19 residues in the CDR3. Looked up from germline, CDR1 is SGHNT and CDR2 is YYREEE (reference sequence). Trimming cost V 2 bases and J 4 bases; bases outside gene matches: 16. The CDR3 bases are TGTGCCAGCAGCTTCCACCCAGGGACAGGACCAGTGGGCACCGGGGAGCTGTTTTTT. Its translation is CASSFHPGTGPVGTGELFF.

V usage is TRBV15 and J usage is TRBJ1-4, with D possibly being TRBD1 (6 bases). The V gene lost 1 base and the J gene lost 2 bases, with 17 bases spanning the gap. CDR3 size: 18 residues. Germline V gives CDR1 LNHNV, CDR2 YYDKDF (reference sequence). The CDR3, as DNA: TGTGCCACCAGCAGAGCTACCGGGACATGGGCCACTAATGAAAAACTGTTTTTT. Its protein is CATSRATGTWATNEKLFF. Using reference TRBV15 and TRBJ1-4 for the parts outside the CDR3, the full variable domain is DAMVIQNPRYQVTQFGKPVTLSCSQTLNHNVMYWYQQKSSQAPKLLFHYYDKDFNNEADTPDNFQSRRPNTSFCFLDIRSPGLGDTAMYLCATSRATGTWATNEKLFFGSGTQLSVL.

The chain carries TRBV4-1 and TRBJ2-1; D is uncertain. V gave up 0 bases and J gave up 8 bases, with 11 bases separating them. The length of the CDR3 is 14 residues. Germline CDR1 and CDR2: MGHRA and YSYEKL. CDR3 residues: CASSQDPSDDEQFF. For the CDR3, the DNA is TGCGCCAGCAGCCAAGACCCGAGCGACGATGAGCAGTTCTTC.

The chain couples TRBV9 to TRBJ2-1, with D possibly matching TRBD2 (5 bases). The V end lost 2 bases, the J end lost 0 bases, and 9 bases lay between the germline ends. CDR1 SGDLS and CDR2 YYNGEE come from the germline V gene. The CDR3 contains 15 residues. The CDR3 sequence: CASSVGLRSYNEQFF. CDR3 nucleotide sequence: TGTGCCAGCAGCGTCGGACTCCGCTCCTACAATGAGCAGTTCTTC.

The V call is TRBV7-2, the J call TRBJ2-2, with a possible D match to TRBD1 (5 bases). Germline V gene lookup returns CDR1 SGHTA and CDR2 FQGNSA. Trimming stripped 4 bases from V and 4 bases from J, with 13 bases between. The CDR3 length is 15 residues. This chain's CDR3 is CASSYQTDRTGELFF. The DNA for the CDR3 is TGTGCCAGCAGCTACCAGACAGACCGCACCGGGGAGCTGTTTTTT. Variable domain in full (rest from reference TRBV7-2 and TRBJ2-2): GAGVSQSPSNKVTEKGKDVELRCDPISGHTALYWYRQSLGQGLEFLIYFQGNSAPDKSGLPSDRFSAERTGGSVSTLTIQRTQQEDSAVYLCASSYQTDRTGELFFGEGSRLTVL.

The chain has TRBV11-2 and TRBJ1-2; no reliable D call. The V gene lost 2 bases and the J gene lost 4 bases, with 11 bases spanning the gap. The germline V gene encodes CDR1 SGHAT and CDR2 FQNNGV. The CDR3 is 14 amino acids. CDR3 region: CASSLSLAGYGYTF. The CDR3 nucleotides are TGTGCCAGCAGCTTAAGTTTGGCAGGCTATGGCTACACCTTC.

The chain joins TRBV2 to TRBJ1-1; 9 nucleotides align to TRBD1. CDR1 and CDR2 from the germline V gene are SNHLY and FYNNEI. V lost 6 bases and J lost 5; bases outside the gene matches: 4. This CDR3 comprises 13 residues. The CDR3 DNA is TGTGCCAGCAGAAGACAGGGGGATACTGAAGCTTTCTTT. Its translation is CASRRQGDTEAFF.

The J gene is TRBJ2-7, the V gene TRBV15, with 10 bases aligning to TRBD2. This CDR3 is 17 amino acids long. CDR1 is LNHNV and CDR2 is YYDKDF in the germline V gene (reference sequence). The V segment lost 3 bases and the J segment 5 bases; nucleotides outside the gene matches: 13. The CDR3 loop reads CATSRFPSGRGGNEQYF. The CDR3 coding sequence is TGTGCCACCAGCAGGTTCCCAAGCGGGAGGGGTGGGAACGAGCAGTACTTC.

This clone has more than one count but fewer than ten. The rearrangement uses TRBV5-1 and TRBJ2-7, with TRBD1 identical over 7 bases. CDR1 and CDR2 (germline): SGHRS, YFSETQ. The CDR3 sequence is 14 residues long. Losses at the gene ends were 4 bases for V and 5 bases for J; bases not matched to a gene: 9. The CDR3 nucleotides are TGCGCCAGCAGCGAACGGACAGGTTCCAACGAGCAGTACTTC. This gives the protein CASSERTGSNEQYF.

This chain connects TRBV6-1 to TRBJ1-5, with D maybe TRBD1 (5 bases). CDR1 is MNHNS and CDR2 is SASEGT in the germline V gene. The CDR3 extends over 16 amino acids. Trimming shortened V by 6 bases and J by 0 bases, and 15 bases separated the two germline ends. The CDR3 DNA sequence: TGTGCCAGCAGGGAAAGACAGCCGTATAGCAATCAGCCCCAGCATTTT. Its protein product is CASRERQPYSNQPQHF.

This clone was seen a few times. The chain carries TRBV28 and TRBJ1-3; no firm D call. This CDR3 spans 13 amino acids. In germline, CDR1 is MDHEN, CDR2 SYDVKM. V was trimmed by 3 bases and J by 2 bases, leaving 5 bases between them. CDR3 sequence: CASSFTAGNTIYF. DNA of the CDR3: TGTGCCAGCAGTTTTACAGCTGGAAACACCATATATTTT.

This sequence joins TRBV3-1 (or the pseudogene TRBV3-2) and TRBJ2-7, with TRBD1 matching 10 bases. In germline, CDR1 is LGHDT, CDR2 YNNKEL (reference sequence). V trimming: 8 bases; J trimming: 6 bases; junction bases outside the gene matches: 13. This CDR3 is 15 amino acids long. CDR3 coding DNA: TGTGCCAGCGTTTCGAGGGACAGGGGATTTTCCGAGCAGTACTTC. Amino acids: CASVSRDRGFSEQYF.